Listed here are 7 T cell receptor beta chains from one sample, sequenced in a study of technical replicates of blood from several donors. The data were produced by immunoSEQ multiplex PCR, yet TCRdb's version contains in-frame clones alone and is incomplete. The sample consists of about 17,000 clones, approximately 80% of them appearing once. The material sequenced was PBMCs. The receptors come from a human donor in good health. Some clones in this sample may be carry-over from other donors' samples.

The rearrangement links TRBV6-5 to TRBJ2-4; 7 bases line up with TRBD1. With V trimmed by 7 bases and J by 6 bases, 6 bases remained unmatched. The length of the CDR3 is 13 residues. Germline V gene lookup returns CDR1 MNHEY and CDR2 SVGAGI. Written as DNA, the CDR3 is TGTGCCAGCACCCGACAGGGAATAAACATTCAGTACTTC. This codes for CASTRQGINIQYF.

V and J are TRBV4-2 and TRBJ2-7; 8 positions match TRBD2. The CDR3 extends over 14 amino acids. V lost 8 bases and J lost 2; bases outside the gene matches: 8. The germline V gene has CDR1 LGHNA and CDR2 YNFKEQ. CDR3 bases: TGTGCCAGCTCCCTAGCGGGCGCCCCCTACGAGCAGTACTTC. Translated: CASSLAGAPYEQYF.

This clone came up a few times. This chain connects TRBV2 to TRBJ2-4; a possible D gene is TRBD2 (5 bases). The V gene's germline CDR1 is SNHLY and CDR2 FYNNEI. Between the trimmed V and J ends, which lost 7 bases and 8 bases, there was a span of 21 bases. The CDR3 contains 15 residues. In DNA, the CDR3 is TGTGCCAGCAAACGGGATACTGCCGGCGCAGACATTCAGTACTTC. Its protein is CASKRDTAGADIQYF.

The chain couples TRBV5-1 to TRBJ1-2; maybe TRBD1 (6 bases). Germline loops: CDR1 SGHRS, CDR2 YFSETQ. The CDR3 has 14 amino acids. The V and J ends lost 4 bases and 4 bases respectively, with 14 bases between them. As DNA, the CDR3 is TGCGCCAGCAGCGCGTCAGGGGATCCCTATGGCTACACCTTC. Protein: CASSASGDPYGYTF. The variable domain in full, with the rest retrieved from reference TRBV5-1 and TRBJ1-2, is KAGVTQTPRYLIKTRGQQVTLSCSPISGHRSVSWYQQTPGQGLQFLFEYFSETQRNKGNFPGRFSGRQFSNSRSEMNVSTLELGDSALYLCASSASGDPYGYTFGSGTRLTVV.

The chain employs TRBV28 and TRBJ1-1; maybe TRBD1 (6 bases). Germline CDR1 reads MDHEN; CDR2 reads SYDVKM. Trimming removed 2 bases from V and 3 bases from J, with 16 bases in between. The CDR3 consists of 16 residues. CDR3: CASSLTGGRYDTEAFF. CDR3 coding DNA: TGTGCCAGCAGTTTAACGGGGGGGCGATACGACACTGAAGCTTTCTTT.

The genes are TRBV5-1 and TRBJ1-2; the match to TRBD1 covers 7 bases. CDR1 SGHRS and CDR2 YFSETQ come from the germline V gene. The V and J ends lost 4 bases and 8 bases, in that order; junction bases with no gene match: 8. This CDR3 comprises 13 residues. The CDR3 loop reads CASSDRQGGGYTF. For the CDR3, the DNA is TGCGCCAGCAGCGACAGACAGGGTGGAGGCTACACCTTC.

The V gene is TRBV5-1, the J gene TRBJ1-4, with 10 bases matching TRBD1. CDR3 length: 16 amino acids. Germline CDR1 reads SGHRS; CDR2 reads YFSETQ. Trimming at V came to 0 bases and at J to 8 bases, leaving 7 bases not matched to a gene. CDR3 protein: CASSLGWDRGREKLFF. CDR3 coding DNA: TGCGCCAGCAGCTTGGGATGGGACAGGGGAAGGGAAAAACTGTTTTTT.